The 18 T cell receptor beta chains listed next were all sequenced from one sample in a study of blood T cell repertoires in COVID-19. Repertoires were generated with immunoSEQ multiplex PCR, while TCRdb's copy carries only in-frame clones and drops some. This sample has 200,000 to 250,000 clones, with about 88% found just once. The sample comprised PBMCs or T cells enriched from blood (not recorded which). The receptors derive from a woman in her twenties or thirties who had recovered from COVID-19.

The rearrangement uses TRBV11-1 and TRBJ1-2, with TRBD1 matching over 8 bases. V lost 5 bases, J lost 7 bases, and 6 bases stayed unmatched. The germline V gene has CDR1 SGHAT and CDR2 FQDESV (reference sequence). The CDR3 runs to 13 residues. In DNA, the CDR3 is TGTGCCAGCAGCCCGGACAGGGAGCTTGGCTACACCTTC. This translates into CASSPDRELGYTF.

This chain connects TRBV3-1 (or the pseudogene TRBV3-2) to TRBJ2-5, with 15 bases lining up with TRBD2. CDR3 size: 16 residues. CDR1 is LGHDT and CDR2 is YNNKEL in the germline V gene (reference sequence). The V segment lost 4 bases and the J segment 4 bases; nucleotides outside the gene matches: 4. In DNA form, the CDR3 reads TGTGCCAGCAGCCCGCAGGGACTAGCGGGGGGAGAGACCCAGTACTTC. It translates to CASSPQGLAGGETQYF.

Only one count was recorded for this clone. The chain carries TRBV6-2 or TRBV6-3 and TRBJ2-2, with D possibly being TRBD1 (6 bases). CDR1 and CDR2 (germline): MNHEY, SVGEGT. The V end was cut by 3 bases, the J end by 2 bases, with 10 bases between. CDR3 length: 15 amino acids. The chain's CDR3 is CASSYWGQNTGELFF. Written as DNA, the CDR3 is TGTGCCAGCAGTTATTGGGGGCAAAACACCGGGGAGCTGTTTTTT.

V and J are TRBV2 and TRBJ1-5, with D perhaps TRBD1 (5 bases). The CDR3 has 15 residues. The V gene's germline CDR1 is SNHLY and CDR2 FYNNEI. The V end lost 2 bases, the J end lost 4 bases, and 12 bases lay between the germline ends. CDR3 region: CASSEILTGNQPQHF. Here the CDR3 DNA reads TGTGCCAGCAGTGAAATCCTAACAGGTAATCAGCCCCAGCATTTT.

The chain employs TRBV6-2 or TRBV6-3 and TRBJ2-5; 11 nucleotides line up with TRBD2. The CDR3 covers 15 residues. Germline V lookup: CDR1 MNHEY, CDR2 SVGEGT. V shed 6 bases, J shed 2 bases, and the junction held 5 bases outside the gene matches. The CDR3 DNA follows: TGTGCCAGCAGCCGCCGACTAGCGGGACAAGAGACCCAGTACTTC. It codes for CASSRRLAGQETQYF.

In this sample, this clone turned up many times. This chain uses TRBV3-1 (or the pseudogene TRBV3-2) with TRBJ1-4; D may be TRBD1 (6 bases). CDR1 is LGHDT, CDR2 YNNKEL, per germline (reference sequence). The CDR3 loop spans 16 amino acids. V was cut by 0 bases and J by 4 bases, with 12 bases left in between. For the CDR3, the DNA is TGTGCCAGCAGCCAAGAGGGGGCAGGGTTTAATGAAAAACTGTTTTTT. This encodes CASSQEGAGFNEKLFF.

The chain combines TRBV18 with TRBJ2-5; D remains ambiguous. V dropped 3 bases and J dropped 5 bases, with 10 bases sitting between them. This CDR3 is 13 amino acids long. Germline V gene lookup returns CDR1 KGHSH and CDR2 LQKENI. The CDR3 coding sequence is TGTGCCAGCTCACCCAAGCGATCTGAGACCCAGTACTTC. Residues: CASSPKRSETQYF.

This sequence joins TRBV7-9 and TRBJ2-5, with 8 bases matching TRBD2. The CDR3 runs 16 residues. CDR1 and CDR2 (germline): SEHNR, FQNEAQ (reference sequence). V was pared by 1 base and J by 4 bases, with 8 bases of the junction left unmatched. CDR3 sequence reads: CASSLVASGGLETQYF. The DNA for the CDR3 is TGTGCCAGCAGCTTAGTAGCGTCGGGGGGGTTAGAGACCCAGTACTTC.

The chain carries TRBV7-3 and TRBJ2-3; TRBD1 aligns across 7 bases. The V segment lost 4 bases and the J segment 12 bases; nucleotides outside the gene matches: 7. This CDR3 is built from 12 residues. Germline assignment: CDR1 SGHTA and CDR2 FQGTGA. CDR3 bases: TGTGCCAGCAGCTCACCGGGACAGAGCCAGTATTTT. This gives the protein CASSSPGQSQYF.

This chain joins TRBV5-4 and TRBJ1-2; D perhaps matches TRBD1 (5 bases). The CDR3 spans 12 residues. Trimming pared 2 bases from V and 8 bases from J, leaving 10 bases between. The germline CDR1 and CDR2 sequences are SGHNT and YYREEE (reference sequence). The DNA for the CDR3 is TGTGCCAGCAGCTTCTCAGGGCAAGGCTACACCTTC. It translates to CASSFSGQGYTF.

The CDR3: CASSYSIGQGAGELFF. In DNA form, the CDR3 reads TGTGCCAGCAGTTACTCCATAGGGCAGGGGGCCGGGGAGCTGTTTTTT. The V and J genes are TRBV6-6 and TRBJ2-2; 7 bases match TRBD1. Germline V gene lookup returns CDR1 MNHNY and CDR2 SVGAGI (reference sequence). V shed 0 bases, J shed 6 bases, and the junction held 7 bases outside the gene matches. This CDR3 has 16 residues.

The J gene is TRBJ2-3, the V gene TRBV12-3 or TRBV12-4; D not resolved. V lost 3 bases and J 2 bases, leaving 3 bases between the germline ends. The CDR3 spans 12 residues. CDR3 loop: CASSLYTDTQYF. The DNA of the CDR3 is TGTGCCAGCAGTTTGTACACAGATACGCAGTATTTT.

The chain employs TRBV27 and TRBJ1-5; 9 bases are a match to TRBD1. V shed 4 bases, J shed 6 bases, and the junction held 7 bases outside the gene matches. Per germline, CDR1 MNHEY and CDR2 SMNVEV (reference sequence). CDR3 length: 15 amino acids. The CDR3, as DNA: TGTGCCAGCAGTTCCGGGACAGGGTTCCGTCAGCCCCAGCATTTT. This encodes CASSSGTGFRQPQHF.

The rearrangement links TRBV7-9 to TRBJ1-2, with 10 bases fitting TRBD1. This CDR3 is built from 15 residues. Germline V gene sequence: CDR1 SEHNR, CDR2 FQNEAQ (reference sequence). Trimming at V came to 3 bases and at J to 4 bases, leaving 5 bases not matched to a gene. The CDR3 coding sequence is TGTGCCAGCAGCTTTAGGACAGGGGGGATCTATGGCTACACCTTC. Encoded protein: CASSFRTGGIYGYTF.

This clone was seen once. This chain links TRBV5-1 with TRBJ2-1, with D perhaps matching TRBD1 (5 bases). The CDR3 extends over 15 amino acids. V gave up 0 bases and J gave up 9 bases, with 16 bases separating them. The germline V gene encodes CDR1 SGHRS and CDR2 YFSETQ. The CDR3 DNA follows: TGCGCCAGCAGCTTGGTAACAGGCCACCTCGTTGAGCAGTTCTTC. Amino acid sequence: CASSLVTGHLVEQFF.

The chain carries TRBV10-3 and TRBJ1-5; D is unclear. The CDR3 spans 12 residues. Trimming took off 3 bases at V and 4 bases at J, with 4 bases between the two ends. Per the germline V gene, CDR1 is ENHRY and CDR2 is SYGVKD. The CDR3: CAISDSNQPQHF. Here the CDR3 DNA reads TGTGCCATCAGTGACTCTAATCAGCCCCAGCATTTT.

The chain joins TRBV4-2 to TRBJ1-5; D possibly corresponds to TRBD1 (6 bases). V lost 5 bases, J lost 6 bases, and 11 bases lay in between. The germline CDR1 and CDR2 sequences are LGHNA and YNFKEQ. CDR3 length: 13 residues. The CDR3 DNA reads TGTGCCAGCAGCATCGGGGGGCTTCAGCCCCAGCATTTT. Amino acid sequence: CASSIGGLQPQHF.

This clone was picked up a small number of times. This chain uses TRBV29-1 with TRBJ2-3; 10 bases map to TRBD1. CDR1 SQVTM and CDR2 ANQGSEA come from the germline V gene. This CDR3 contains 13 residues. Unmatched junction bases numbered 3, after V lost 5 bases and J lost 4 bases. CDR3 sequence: CSVRQGAADTQYF. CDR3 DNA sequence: TGCAGCGTTCGACAGGGGGCGGCAGATACGCAGTATTTT.